The T cell receptor (beta chain) described here comes from a study of sequential checkpoint blockade in melanoma. Study background: Patients were randomized 1:1 to nivolumab-then-ipilimumab or ipilimumab-then-nivolumab first-line. Both treatment sequences were followed by maintenance nivolumab.

CDR1 is MGHRA and CDR2 is YSYEKL in the germline V gene. V lost 0 bases and J 0 bases, leaving 18 bases between the germline ends. The CDR3 spans 19 residues. Treatment here: randomized to nivolumab then ipilimumab (arm A) or the reverse (arm B). No patient had prior DNA-damaging chemotherapy. Profiling relied on immunoSEQ multiplex PCR, and the TCRdb table lists in-frame clones only, not all of them. The sample records roughly 16,000 clones, approximately 80% being singletons. The chain recombines TRBV4-1 with TRBJ1-3; D might be TRBD1 (6 bases). Sequences were derived from CD8+ T cells sorted from blood (inferred from file names), sampled from a patient given nivolumab and ipilimumab in sequence. This TCR derives from a human donor with melanoma. CDR3 protein: CASSQDVGQLPLSGNTIYF. The CDR3 nucleotides read TGCGCCAGCAGCCAAGATGTCGGACAGCTACCACTCTCTGGAAACACCATATATTTT.